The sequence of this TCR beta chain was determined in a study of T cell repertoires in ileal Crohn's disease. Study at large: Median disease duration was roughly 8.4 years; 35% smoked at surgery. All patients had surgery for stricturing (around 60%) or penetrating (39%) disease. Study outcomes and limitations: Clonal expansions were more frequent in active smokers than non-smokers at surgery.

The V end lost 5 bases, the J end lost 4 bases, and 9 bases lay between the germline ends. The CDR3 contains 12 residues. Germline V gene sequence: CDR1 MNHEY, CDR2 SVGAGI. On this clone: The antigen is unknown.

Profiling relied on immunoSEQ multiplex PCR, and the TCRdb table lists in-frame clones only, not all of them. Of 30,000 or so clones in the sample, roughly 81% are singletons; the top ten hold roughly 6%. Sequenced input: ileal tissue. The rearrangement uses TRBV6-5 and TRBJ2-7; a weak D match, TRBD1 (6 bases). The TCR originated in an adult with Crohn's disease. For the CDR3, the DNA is TGTGCCAGCAGTACCACAGGGTACGAGCAGTACTTC. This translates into CASSTTGYEQYF.